Below are 17 T cell receptor beta chains sequenced from a single sample in a study of T cell clonality in common variable immunodeficiency (dated by TCRdb to the mid-2010s). These receptors have no known antigen. Findings and caveats that apply to the study as a whole: Fewer deletions and N-nucleotide insertions were reportedly observed in CVID TCRbeta sequences, and highly modified clones with 13 or more V deletions were reportedly absent from CVID TCRbeta sequences.

Receptors were amplified or captured by the immunoSEQ multiplex PCR assay. The table comes from immuneACCESS by way of TCRdb, which keeps in-frame sequences with V and J called. Part of the clones is missing from these tables; in studies checked, under half for an unresolved V gene and the rest for unknown reasons. This sample contains approximately 29,000 clones, none of which is a singleton. Roughly 3.2% of the sample belongs to the ten largest clones. Sequenced input: peripheral blood mononuclear cells. The receptor source for this set is a human donor with common variable immunodeficiency.

This clone was seen a few times. The read terminates 3 residues before the CDR3 end, so the remaining end is supplied by the germline J gene. This chain links TRBV23-1 with TRBJ2-3, with D possibly being TRBD1 (6 bases). TRBV23-1 is an ORF, and what it does is uncertain. This CDR3 comprises 19 residues. Deletions cut 0 bases from V and 2 bases from J, with 21 bases between. CDR3 region: CASSQSPHGHRAFTDTQYF. The CDR3 DNA, read in part, is TGCGCCAGCAGTCAATCACCACATGGCCACAGGGCCTTCACAGATACG.

A word on this clone: The read ends 3 residues early relative to the CDR3; the germline J gene fills the gap. This rearrangement joins TRBV2 to TRBJ2-3; D is perhaps TRBD1 (6 bases). V lost 4 bases, J lost 2 bases, and 25 bases lay in between. The CDR3 totals 19 residues. Germline V gene sequence: CDR1 SNHLY, CDR2 FYNNEI. CDR3 residues: CASSGVELPGHPPTDTQYF. The part of the CDR3 DNA that was read is TGTGCCAGCAGTGGGGTGGAGTTACCGGGACATCCGCCCACAGATACG.

Many counts were recorded for this clone. Here the CDR3 reads CASSPPRFGDRRGEQYF. CDR3 bases read: TGTGCCAGCTCACCACCGAGGTTTGGGGACAGGAGGGGCGAG. This rearrangement joins TRBV18 to TRBJ2-7; TRBD1 agrees at 8 bases. The DNA ends 3 residues before the CDR3 does, and the rest of the CDR3 is filled in from the germline J gene. Unmatched junction bases numbered 13, after V lost 0 bases and J lost 6 bases. The CDR3 totals 17 residues. Germline V CDR1 and CDR2: KGHSH, LQKENI.

This clone was observed at least ten times. The CDR3 end lies 3 residues beyond the end of the read and is filled in from the germline J gene. V is TRBV18 and J is TRBJ1-1; weak D call: TRBD1 (5 bases). Looked up from germline, CDR1 is KGHSH and CDR2 is LQKENI. V was cut by 2 bases and J by 2 bases, with 15 bases left in between. CDR3 length: 16 amino acids. The DNA read from the CDR3 is TGTGCCAGCTCACCATTGGGGCAGACCGACAACACTGAA. It translates to CASSPLGQTDNTE. In full, the CDR3 is CASSPLGQTDNTEAFF.

This clone was counted a few times. The read gets to within 3 residues of the CDR3 end, and the germline J gene fills in the rest. The gene calls are TRBV14 and TRBJ2-7; 12 bases match TRBD2. CDR1 and CDR2 (germline): SGHDN, FVKESK. With 1 base clipped from V and 2 bases from J, the junction kept 6 bases outside the gene matches. The CDR3 length is 17 residues. The CDR3 DNA, read in part, is TGTGCCAGCAGCCAAGTTCCGACTAGCGGGAGTACCTACGAG. Amino acids: CASSQVPTSGSTYE. The whole CDR3 region reads CASSQVPTSGSTYEQYF.

This clone was recorded at least ten times. The CDR3 loop reads CASSLVASGRGSYEQYF. The DNA read from the CDR3 is TGCGCCAGCAGCTTGGTGGCTAGCGGGAGGGGAAGCTACGAG. This sequence joins TRBV5-1 and TRBJ2-7; 12 positions match TRBD2. The missing CDR3 end, 3 residues past where the read stops, is filled in from the germline J gene. This CDR3 comprises 17 residues. The V gene's germline CDR1 is SGHRS and CDR2 YFSETQ. Trimming cost V 0 bases and J 3 bases; bases outside gene matches: 7.

This clone occurred many times. Read sequence stops 3 residues before the CDR3 end, and the germline J gene provides the missing end. The chain uses TRBV28 and TRBJ2-7; 9 bases fit TRBD1. J lost 3 bases, V lost 8 bases, and 11 bases had no gene match. CDR3 length: 15 amino acids. Germline CDR1 and CDR2: MDHEN and SYDVKM. The CDR3 spells CASLGRDRVNYEQYF. The sequenced part of the CDR3 DNA is TGTGCCAGCCTGGGAAGGGACAGGGTCAACTACGAG. Complete variable domain (other parts from reference TRBV28 and TRBJ2-7): DVKVTQSSRYLVKRTGEKVFLECVQDMDHENMFWYRQDPGLGLRLIYFSYDVKMKEKGDIPEGYSVSREKKERFSLILESASTNQTSMYLCASLGRDRVNYEQYFGPGTRLTVT.

This clone has ten or more counts. The read ends 3 residues before the CDR3 terminus; that terminus is restored from the germline J gene. The chain has TRBV29-1 and TRBJ1-1; 7 bases are a match to TRBD1. Germline assignment: CDR1 SQVTM and CDR2 ANQGSEA. The CDR3 contains 11 residues. After removal of 7 bases from V and 7 bases from J, the junction contained 6 bases not matched to a gene. CDR3 residues: CSAERGREAFF. The DNA read from the CDR3 is TGCAGCGCCGAGAGGGGGCGTGAA.

The sequenced part of the CDR3 DNA is TGTGCCAGCAGCTTATTGGCGGGGAGCTACAATGAG. It yields the protein CASSLLAGSYNE. The whole CDR3 sequence is CASSLLAGSYNEQFF. J is TRBJ2-1 and V is TRBV7-3, with a possible D match to TRBD2 (6 bases). The observed sequence ends 3 residues before the CDR3 terminus, with the missing tail filled in from the germline J gene. CDR3 length: 15 amino acids. Trimming pared 2 bases from V and 3 bases from J, leaving 11 bases between. Germline values: CDR1 SGHTA, CDR2 FQGTGA. Full variable domain (rest looked up from reference TRBV7-3 and TRBJ2-1): GAGVSQTPSNKVTEKGKYVELRCDPISGHTALYWYRQSLGQGPEFLIYFQGTGAADDSGLPNDRFFAVRPEGSVSTLKIQRTERGDSAVYLCASSLLAGSYNEQFFGPGTRLTVL.

This clone has ten or more counts. Read coverage stops 3 residues before the CDR3 terminus; the germline J gene supplies the remainder. V gene TRBV20-1 combines with J gene TRBJ2-7; TRBD1 is a possible D gene (5 bases). The germline V gene encodes CDR1 DFQATT and CDR2 SNEGSKA (reference sequence). The CDR3 totals 13 residues. Trimming cost V 0 bases and J 4 bases, with 10 bases left between them. The DNA read from the CDR3 is TGCAGTGCTAGAGACTTATCAGGGTACGAG. Protein sequence: CSARDLSGYE. The whole CDR3 protein reads CSARDLSGYEQYF.

This clone was seen at least ten times. The CDR3 reads CASSSLAGATDTQYF. CDR3 bases read: TGTGCCAGCAGCTCCTTAGCGGGAGCCACAGATACG. V is TRBV7-2 and J is TRBJ2-3; 9 positions match TRBD2. The read ends 3 residues before the CDR3 terminus; that terminus is restored from the germline J gene. From germline, CDR1 is SGHTA and CDR2 FQGNSA. V shed 4 bases, J shed 2 bases, and the junction held 4 bases outside the gene matches. The CDR3 is made up of 15 amino acids. Drawing the rest from reference TRBV7-2 and TRBJ2-3, the complete variable domain is GAGVSQSPSNKVTEKGKDVELRCDPISGHTALYWYRQSLGQGLEFLIYFQGNSAPDKSGLPSDRFSAERTGGSVSTLTIQRTQQEDSAVYLCASSSLAGATDTQYFGPGTRLTVL.

The CDR3 DNA, read in part, is TGTGCCAGCAGCTTAGCGGACCCGATTAGCGGGAGGCCCAATGAG. Protein product: CASSLADPISGRPNE. The whole CDR3 sequence reads CASSLADPISGRPNEQFF. The J gene is TRBJ2-1, the V gene TRBV7-6; 10 bases line up with TRBD2. Sequencing ends 3 residues short of the CDR3 end; the germline J gene provides the rest. Germline V gives CDR1 SGHVS, CDR2 FNYEAQ. This CDR3 is built from 18 residues. J was trimmed by 6 bases and V by 0 bases; bases with no gene match: 11.

A few counts support this clone. The read comes to an end 3 residues before the CDR3 does, leaving the germline J gene to fill in the end. The genes are TRBV6-9 and TRBJ1-6, with 8 bases that match TRBD1. The V gene's germline CDR1 is MNHGY and CDR2 SVAAGI. The length of the CDR3 is 16 residues. V lost 1 base, J lost 7 bases, and 6 bases stayed unmatched. CDR3 sequence reads: CASSYWQGAPNSPLHF. The CDR3 DNA, read in part, is TGTGCCAGCAGTTATTGGCAGGGGGCGCCCAATTCACCC.

In this sample, this clone turned up many times. The sequence runs out 3 residues before the end of the CDR3; the remainder is reconstructed from the germline J gene. The chain is built from TRBV2 and TRBJ1-1; 8 nucleotides line up with TRBD1. From germline, CDR1 is SNHLY and CDR2 FYNNEI. This CDR3 comprises 14 residues. J lost 1 base, V lost 7 bases, and 5 bases had no gene match. CDR3 in amino acids: CASNQDRANTEAFF. CDR3 DNA, as far as it was read: TGTGCCAGCAACCAGGACAGGGCGAACACTGAA.

This clone has at least ten counts. The CDR3 end is not reached by the read, which stops 3 residues before it; the germline J gene fills it in. The J gene is TRBJ1-5, the V gene TRBV19, with 7 bases that match TRBD1. CDR3 length equals 14 residues. V lost 6 bases to trimming and J lost 3 bases; unmatched junction nucleotides: 5. Germline V CDR1 and CDR2: LNHDA, SQIVND (reference sequence). CDR3 bases read: TGTGCCAGTAGGGAGACAGGGATCAATCAGCCC. Amino acid sequence: CASRETGINQP. The complete CDR3 sequence is CASRETGINQPQHF. Variable domain in full (rest from reference TRBV19 and TRBJ1-5): DGGITQSPKYLFRKEGQNVTLSCEQNLNHDAMYWYRQDPGQGLRLIYYSQIVNDFQKGDIAEGYSVSREKKESFPLTVTSAQKNPTAFYLCASRETGINQPQHFGDGTRLSIL.

Remarks on this clone: Coverage ceases 3 residues before the CDR3 finishes, and the germline J gene fills in the end. The chain recombines TRBV11-2 with TRBJ1-1; 8 positions match TRBD1. In germline, CDR1 is SGHAT, CDR2 FQNNGV. CDR3 length equals 14 residues. V shed 5 bases and J 4 bases; nucleotides not matched to a gene: 6. The CDR3 sequence is CASSKRQGLTEAFF. The CDR3 bases that were read are TGTGCCAGCAGCAAGAGACAGGGGCTCACTGAA. Full variable domain (outside the CDR3, taken from reference TRBV11-2 and TRBJ1-1): EAGVAQSPRYKIIEKRQSVAFWCNPISGHATLYWYQQILGQGPKLLIQFQNNGVVDDSQLPKDRFSAERLKGVDSTLKIQPAKLEDSAVYLCASSKRQGLTEAFFGQGTRLTVV.

Ten or more counts support this clone. The read finishes 3 residues shy of the CDR3 end, and the germline J gene is used to complete it. This chain uses TRBV29-1 with TRBJ2-2; perhaps TRBD2 as D (5 bases). The germline V gene has CDR1 SQVTM and CDR2 ANQGSEA. This CDR3 contains 16 residues. The V and J ends lost 7 bases and 3 bases respectively, with 21 bases between them. The CDR3 is CSAPGVGERDTGELFF. The CDR3 bases that were read are TGCAGCGCCCCTGGCGTCGGGGAGCGCGACACCGGGGAG.